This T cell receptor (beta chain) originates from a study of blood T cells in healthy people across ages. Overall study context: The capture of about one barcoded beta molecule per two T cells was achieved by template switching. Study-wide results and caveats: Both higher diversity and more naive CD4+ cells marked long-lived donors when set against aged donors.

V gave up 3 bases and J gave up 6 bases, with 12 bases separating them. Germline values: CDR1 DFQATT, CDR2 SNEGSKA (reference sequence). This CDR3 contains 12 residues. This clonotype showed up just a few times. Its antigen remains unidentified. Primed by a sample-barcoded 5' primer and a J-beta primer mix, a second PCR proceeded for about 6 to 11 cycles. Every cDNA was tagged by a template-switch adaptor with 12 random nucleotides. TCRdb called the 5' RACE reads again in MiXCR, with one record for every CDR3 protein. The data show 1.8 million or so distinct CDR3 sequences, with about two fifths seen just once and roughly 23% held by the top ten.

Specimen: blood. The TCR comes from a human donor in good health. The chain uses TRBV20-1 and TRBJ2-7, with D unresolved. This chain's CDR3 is CSASEPWGEQYF. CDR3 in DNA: TGCAGTGCTAGCGAGCCTTGGGGCGAGCAGTACTTC.